The 18 T cell receptor beta chains reported below all come from one sample, sequenced in a study of cytomegalovirus exposure and HLA in healthy donors. The PCR employed 60 Vbeta primers together with 13 Jbeta primers. Sequenced by immunoSEQ multiplex PCR; TCRdb stores in-frame clones only, minus some. The data show approximately 190,000 clones, with 84% seen just once and roughly 2.8% held by the top ten. The sequenced sample was PBMCs. The receptors were gathered from a woman aged 45-65 years in good health and CMV-seropositive.

Written as DNA, the CDR3 is TGTGCCACCAGCAGAGATCTACTAGCGGCGAACACCGGGGAGCTGTTTTTT. It codes for CATSRDLLAANTGELFF. The J gene is TRBJ2-2, the V gene TRBV15; 8 bases agree with TRBD2. Germline V gene lookup returns CDR1 LNHNV and CDR2 YYDKDF (reference sequence). The junction had 3 bases not matched to a gene; V was cut back by 0 bases and J by 0 bases. The CDR3 runs to 17 residues.

The chain uses TRBV10-3 and TRBJ2-2; the match to TRBD1 covers 7 bases. Per germline, CDR1 ENHRY and CDR2 SYGVKD. The junction had 3 bases not matched to a gene; V was cut back by 8 bases and J by 0 bases. The CDR3 is 14 residues long. The DNA of the CDR3 is TGTGCCATCCTGGGACAGACGAACACCGGGGAGCTGTTTTTT. This codes for CAILGQTNTGELFF.

V is TRBV5-1 and J is TRBJ2-3; 7 nucleotides agree with TRBD1. CDR3 length: 16 residues. V was clipped by 3 bases and J by 2 bases; unmatched bases: 9. Germline V gene lookup returns CDR1 SGHRS and CDR2 YFSETQ. CDR3 coding DNA: TGCGCCAGCAGCTACAGACAGGGCGGTACCACAGATACGCAGTATTTT. This translates into CASSYRQGGTTDTQYF.

The chain joins TRBV2 to TRBJ2-2; TRBD1 matches at 9 bases. V trimming: 8 bases; J trimming: 6 bases; junction bases outside the gene matches: 13. The CDR3 spans 16 residues. The V gene's germline CDR1 is SNHLY and CDR2 FYNNEI. The CDR3 protein is CASAATGGLVSGELFF. DNA of the CDR3: TGTGCCAGCGCGGCGACAGGGGGTCTCGTATCCGGGGAGCTGTTTTTT.

This chain uses TRBV7-9 with TRBJ2-7, with D possibly being TRBD2 (7 bases). This CDR3 region has 15 residues. Germline V lookup: CDR1 SEHNR, CDR2 FQNEAQ (reference sequence). V was shortened by 1 base and J by 3 bases, with 13 bases between the two germline ends. The CDR3 here is CASSLEGGARYEQYF. In nucleotides, the CDR3 is TGTGCCAGCAGCTTAGAAGGGGGGGCCCGCTACGAGCAGTACTTC.

This chain connects TRBV2 to TRBJ1-6; the D gene is possibly TRBD1 (5 bases). Germline CDR1 reads SNHLY; CDR2 reads FYNNEI. Between the trimmed V and J ends, which lost 3 bases and 10 bases, there was a span of 13 bases. CDR3 length equals 14 residues. The CDR3 loop reads CASSEEQGKSPLHF. CDR3 nucleotide sequence: TGTGCCAGCAGTGAGGAGCAGGGTAAATCACCCCTCCACTTT.

This chain links TRBV6-1 with TRBJ1-4; D remains ambiguous. CDR3 length: 14 amino acids. Germline lookup yields CDR1 MNHNS and CDR2 SASEGT. The ends were cut back, 3 bases at V and 4 bases at J, with 9 bases in the middle. CDR3 loop: CASSDHTNNEKLFF. As DNA, the CDR3 is TGTGCCAGCAGTGACCACACGAATAATGAAAAACTGTTTTTT.

The genes are TRBV5-1 and TRBJ1-5; D gene unclear. This CDR3 has 14 residues. Germline CDR1 and CDR2: SGHRS and YFSETQ. V was pared by 0 bases and J by 3 bases, with 7 bases between. CDR3 nucleotides: TGCGCCAGCAGCTTGGACAGCTTCAATCAGCCCCAGCATTTT. Protein product: CASSLDSFNQPQHF.

The chain joins TRBV7-2 to TRBJ1-6; TRBD1 matches at 7 bases. V trimming: 5 bases; J trimming: 9 bases; junction bases outside the gene matches: 7. Per germline, CDR1 SGHTA and CDR2 FQGNSA. This CDR3 is 14 amino acids long. CDR3 region: CASSPRDSLSPLHF. The DNA for the CDR3 is TGTGCCAGCAGCCCCCGGGACAGCCTTTCACCCCTCCACTTT.

The chain joins TRBV28 to TRBJ2-7; 7 nucleotides line up with TRBD2. The V gene end was trimmed by 5 bases and the J gene end by 0 bases; junction bases not matched to a gene: 10. The germline CDR1 and CDR2 sequences are MDHEN and SYDVKM. This CDR3 has 16 residues. CDR3 in amino acids: CASSPWSGVVSYEQYF. CDR3 DNA: TGTGCCAGCAGTCCGTGGAGCGGGGTAGTCTCCTACGAGCAGTACTTC.

This clone was seen a single time. The rearrangement uses TRBV11-3 and TRBJ2-1, with D tentatively TRBD1 (5 bases). V lost 2 bases, J lost 4 bases, and 9 bases lay in between. Germline lookup yields CDR1 SGHNT and CDR2 YENEEA. There are 14 residues in the CDR3. CDR3 DNA: TGTGCCAGCAGCTTAAAGACAGCGTACAATGAGCAGTTCTTC. Protein product: CASSLKTAYNEQFF.

This sequence joins TRBV18 and TRBJ2-3; 7 bases are shared with TRBD1. The V gene end was trimmed by 4 bases and the J gene end by 0 bases; junction bases not matched to a gene: 7. From germline, CDR1 is KGHSH and CDR2 LQKENI. There are 16 residues in the CDR3. CDR3 nucleotides: TGTGCCAGCTCACTCGGACAGGTCACTAGCACAGATACGCAGTATTTT. Amino acids: CASSLGQVTSTDTQYF. Full variable domain (remainder filled in from reference TRBV18 and TRBJ2-3): NAGVMQNPRHLVRRRGQEARLRCSPMKGHSHVYWYRQLPEEGLKFMVYLQKENIIDESGMPKERFSAEFPKEGPSILRIQQVVRGDSAAYFCASSLGQVTSTDTQYFGPGTRLTVL.

The chain employs TRBV27 and TRBJ2-7; TRBD1 agrees at 9 bases. The V gene's germline CDR1 is MNHEY and CDR2 SMNVEV (reference sequence). V was pared by 7 bases and J by 2 bases, with 6 bases of the junction left unmatched. The CDR3 sequence is 14 residues long. The CDR3 loop reads CASKRQGETYEQYF. The CDR3 DNA reads TGTGCCAGCAAACGACAGGGGGAAACCTACGAGCAGTACTTC.

CDR3 sequence: CASSPLRDFEAFF. CDR3 nucleotides: TGTGCCAGCTCACCACTCCGGGATTTTGAAGCTTTCTTT. The V and J genes are TRBV18 and TRBJ1-1, with D hard to call. Per the germline V gene, CDR1 is KGHSH and CDR2 is LQKENI. The V and J ends lost 1 base and 7 bases respectively, with 10 bases between them. This CDR3 has 13 residues.

A few counts support this clone. The gene calls are TRBV28 and TRBJ1-1; TRBD1 might be the D (6 bases). CDR1 and CDR2 from the germline V gene are MDHEN and SYDVKM. Trimming left V 4 bases short and J 3 bases short, with 9 bases between. The CDR3 is made up of 13 amino acids. The CDR3 loop reads CASSSQGYTEAFF. CDR3 nucleotides: TGTGCCAGCAGTTCACAGGGTTACACTGAAGCTTTCTTT.

The chain uses TRBV5-5 and TRBJ2-4; TRBD2 aligns across 8 bases. V lost 4 bases, J lost 0 bases, and 12 bases stayed unmatched. Germline CDR1 is SGHKS and CDR2 is YYEKEE (reference sequence). The CDR3 runs to 18 residues. The CDR3: CASSPRGSGDRAKNIQYF. CDR3 coding DNA: TGTGCCAGCAGCCCCAGGGGTAGCGGGGACCGAGCCAAAAACATTCAGTACTTC.

The rearrangement links TRBV7-2 to TRBJ2-1; D remains ambiguous. This CDR3 comprises 15 residues. Trimming shortened V by 5 bases and J by 6 bases, and 17 bases separated the two germline ends. In germline, CDR1 is SGHTA, CDR2 FQGNSA. The CDR3 protein is CASSPRRLAGNEQFF. CDR3 coding DNA: TGTGCCAGCAGCCCAAGGCGGTTAGCCGGCAATGAGCAGTTCTTC.

The genes are TRBV6-5 and TRBJ1-4, with D possibly being TRBD1 (5 bases). The CDR3 length is 15 residues. Trimming removed 3 bases from V and 8 bases from J, with 16 bases in between. The germline CDR1 and CDR2 sequences are MNHEY and SVGAGI. Here the CDR3 DNA reads TGTGCCAGCAGTTATGATGTGACGGGGGGGGAAAAACTGTTTTTT. Amino acid sequence: CASSYDVTGGEKLFF.